These T cell receptor beta chains were read from a single sample in a study of T cells after yellow fever vaccination. One entry per CDR3 protein, called by TCRdb with MiXCR from the 5' RACE reads. The table shows under 400,000 distinct CDR3 sequences, with approximately 10% occurring only once. The sample in question was PBMCs, obtained on the day of the first yellow fever vaccination. Receptor source: a man younger than 35 who received the YFV17D yellow fever vaccine. CDR3s include the opening cysteine and the closing phenylalanine or tryptophan. A D gene is named only where the DNA matches it firmly. Some rows mark clone size as missing; the rest say once, few, many or name a class of expanded clone.

TRBD1,-,TRBJ1-2,TRBV3-1,TGTGCCAGCAGCCAGGACAGGGACAATGGCTACACCTTC,CASSQDRDNGYTF
-,-,TRBJ2-1,TRBV4-3,TGCGCCAGCAGCCAAGATTCTGGGGGCAATGAGCAGTTCTTC,CASSQDSGGNEQFF
TRBD1,few,TRBJ1-2,TRBV4-2,TGTGCCAGCAGCCCAGGGACAGCCCCCGGCTACACCTTC,CASSPGTAPGYTF
-,-,TRBJ2-1,TRBV19,TGTGCCAGTAGTGAAACCGGGACACCCGACAATGAGCAGTTCTTC,CASSETGTPDNEQFF
-,few,TRBJ2-7,TRBV5-1,TGCGCCAGCAGCTTGTGGGCGGCACACGAGCAGTACTTC,CASSLWAAHEQYF
-,-,TRBJ2-2,TRBV7-8,TGTGCCAGCAGCTTACCCGGGGGCCTGAACACCGGGGAGCTGTTTTTT,CASSLPGGLNTGELFF
TRBD1,few,TRBJ1-5,TRBV10-3,TGTGCCATCAGTGGGGGACAGTCCAATCAGCCCCAGCATTTT,CAISGGQSNQPQHF
-,-,TRBJ1-6,TRBV3-1,TGTGCCAGCAGCCAAGTTACAGGCTCACCCCTCCACTTT,CASSQVTGSPLHF
-,many,TRBJ1-2,TRBV27,TGTGCCAGCAGTCCTACAGGGAGAGGCTACACCTTC,CASSPTGRGYTF
TRBD1,-,TRBJ1-1,TRBV5-5,TGTGCCAGCAGCTTGAGGCGCGGGACAGCCGATGAAGCTTTCTTT,CASSLRRGTADEAFF
-,few,TRBJ2-5,TRBV28,TGTGCCAGCAGCCAGCCCGGGGCAGGGGCCCCAGTGGAGACCCAGTACTTC,CASSQPGAGAPVETQYF
-,-,TRBJ2-2,TRBV7-2,TGTGCCAGCAGCTCCGGACAGCTTAGTACCGGGGAGCTGTTTTTT,CASSSGQLSTGELFF
TRBD2,-,TRBJ2-7,TRBV5-4,TGTGCCAGCAGCCGACTAGCGGGTACCTACGAGCAGTACTTC,CASSRLAGTYEQYF
TRBD2,few,TRBJ2-2,TRBV6-2/TRBV6-3,TGTGCCAGCATCCTTAGCGGGGGGGCCGGCACCGGGGAGCTGTTTTTT,CASILSGGAGTGELFF
-,-,TRBJ1-2,TRBV7-9,TGTGCCAGCAGCTTACCGCGGGCTCCCGGCTACACCTTC,CASSLPRAPGYTF
-,few,TRBJ2-3,TRBV7-2,TGTGCCAGCAGCTTGGACTTACCTAGCACAGATACGCAGTATTTT,CASSLDLPSTDTQYF
-,many,TRBJ2-5,TRBV5-6,TGTGCCAGCAGCTTACCAACAAGGGACAAAGAGACCCAGTACTTC,CASSLPTRDKETQYF
TRBD2,many,TRBJ2-5,TRBV3-1,TGTGCCAGCAGCCAAGATCTCGGCCTAGCGGGGGGCCTTCAAGAGACCCAGTACTTC,CASSQDLGLAGGLQETQYF
-,-,TRBJ1-2,TRBV12-3/TRBV12-4,TGTGCCAGCAGCGCGCTAGGGGGGGATCCTAACTATGGCTACACCTTC,CASSALGGDPNYGYTF
-,-,TRBJ1-4,TRBV3-1,TGTGCCAGCAGCCAACGGGATCGGAATGAAAAACTGTTTTTT,CASSQRDRNEKLFF
-,many,TRBJ1-3,TRBV6-2/TRBV6-3,TGTGCCAGCAGTTACTCGATAGTTGAGGCAGGCGCGGAACATGGAAACACCATATATTTT,CASSYSIVEAGAEHGNTIYF
TRBD2,few,TRBJ2-3,TRBV5-1,TGCGCCAGCAGCGGGGGGACTAGCGGTCCCACAGATACGCAGTATTTT,CASSGGTSGPTDTQYF
TRBD1,-,TRBJ2-5,TRBV7-2,TGTGCCAGCAGCTGGACAGGGGGCTCAGAGACCCAGTACTTC,CASSWTGGSETQYF
TRBD1,many,TRBJ2-4,TRBV12-3/TRBV12-4,TGTGCCAGCAGTTTAGCGGACAGGGGGCGTAACTTC,CASSLADRGRNF
-,few,TRBJ1-1,TRBV10-2,TGCGCCAGCAGTGACCGGGGGTGGAACACTGAAGCTTTCTTT,CASSDRGWNTEAFF
-,-,TRBJ2-2,TRBV12-5,TGTGCTAGTGGTAGTGTTCTCAGCAGAAACACCGGGGAGCTGTTTTTT,CASGSVLSRNTGELFF
-,-,TRBJ2-3,TRBV6-1,TGTGCCAGCAGTGAAGAGCGGTGGGGAACAGATACGCAGTATTTT,CASSEERWGTDTQYF
-,-,TRBJ2-1,TRBV3-1,TGTGCCAGCAGCCAAGGGGGACCGCCTTTCGATGAGCAGTTCTTC,CASSQGGPPFDEQFF
-,few,TRBJ1-2,TRBV4-1,TGCGCCAGCAGCCCCCCGGGTCTTAACTATGGCTACACCTTC,CASSPPGLNYGYTF
-,-,TRBJ1-2,TRBV24-1,TGTGCCACCAGTGATGAAGGCGGGGGTTTAGGGAATGGCTACACCTTC,CATSDEGGGLGNGYTF
TRBD1,-,TRBJ1-1,TRBV18,TGTGCCAGCTCGCCCACATTGGGACAGCGGAACACTGAAGCTTTCTTT,CASSPTLGQRNTEAFF
-,many,TRBJ1-2,TRBV28,TGTGCCAGCTCGATCAGCTTTTATGGCTACACCTTC,CASSISFYGYTF
TRBD1,-,TRBJ1-6,TRBV5-1,TGCGCCAGCAGCTTAGGGACAGGCCCCGAACCCCTCCACTTT,CASSLGTGPEPLHF
-,few,TRBJ2-2,TRBV4-3,TGCGCCAGCAGCCAAGGACAGGTTATCACCGGGGAGCTGTTTTTT,CASSQGQVITGELFF
TRBD1,-,TRBJ1-5,TRBV29-1,TGCAGCGTTCGACAGGGAAATAGCAATCAGCCCCAGCATTTT,CSVRQGNSNQPQHF
-,-,TRBJ2-7,TRBV18,TGTGTCAGCTCACCAGGTGTCGCGTTCTACGAGCAGTACTTC,CVSSPGVAFYEQYF
-,-,TRBJ2-7,TRBV2,TGTGCCAGCAGTGAGACGGTTGGAACCCCCCGAGGCTACGAGCAGTACTTC,CASSETVGTPRGYEQYF
-,few,TRBJ2-1,TRBV5-4,TGTGCCAGCAGCTTGGACGCCAATGAGCAGTTCTTC,CASSLDANEQFF
TRBD2,few,TRBJ2-2,TRBV29-1,TGCAGCGTTGAAGATGGGCGGGGGGGCTCCGGGGAGCTGTTTTTT,CSVEDGRGGSGELFF
-,-,TRBJ1-1,TRBV30,TGTGCCTGGAGCCGAAGAATACGCACTGAAGCTTTCTTT,CAWSRRIRTEAFF
TRBD2,few,TRBJ2-3,TRBV9,TGTGCCAGCAGCGCCAGTCGGGGGGGGCCGCAGTATTTT,CASSASRGGPQYF
-,few,TRBJ2-5,TRBV29-1,TGCAGCGTTGAACTCAGGGGGGCTCAAGAGACCCAGTACTTC,CSVELRGAQETQYF
TRBD1,-,TRBJ2-1,TRBV5-1,TGCGCCAGCAGCCCGGTAACAGGGGCGACGTACAATGAGCAGTTCTTC,CASSPVTGATYNEQFF
-,-,TRBJ1-5,TRBV3-1,TGTGCCAGCAGCCAATCATGGGCACAGCCCCAGCATTTT,CASSQSWAQPQHF
TRBD2,-,TRBJ2-5,TRBV7-2,TGTGCCAGCAGCGGGCCTCTAGCGGGGGGGTGGGAGACCCAGTACTTC,CASSGPLAGGWETQYF
-,-,TRBJ2-7,TRBV5-1,TGCGCCAGCCGCCCAGGGACCCGCTACGAGCAGTACTTC,CASRPGTRYEQYF
-,-,TRBJ2-6,TRBV4-1,TGCGCCAGCAGCCAAGGAGGAATCTCTGGGGCCAACGTCCTGACTTTC,CASSQGGISGANVLTF
-,-,TRBJ2-1,TRBV2,TGTGCCAGCAGTGAAAACAGGGAACAGCATGAGCAGTTCTTC,CASSENREQHEQFF
-,few,TRBJ1-2,TRBV6-2/TRBV6-3,TGTGCCAGCAGTTACTCAGGGACGGATTATGGCTACACCTTC,CASSYSGTDYGYTF
-,-,TRBJ2-1,TRBV7-6,TGTGCCAGCAGCTTAGGAGGGGGGACCCTCTACAATGAGCAGTTCTTC,CASSLGGGTLYNEQFF
TRBD2,many,TRBJ2-7,TRBV7-2,TGTGCCAGCAGCTCTCGGGGGGGGATCGACGAGCAGTACTTC,CASSSRGGIDEQYF
-,few,TRBJ2-3,TRBV12-3/TRBV12-4,TGTGCCAGCAGTTTAGTGGGGCCGTACACAGATACGCAGTATTTT,CASSLVGPYTDTQYF
-,-,TRBJ2-1,TRBV4-3,TGCGCCAGCAGCCAACAGACCTTACTTCGGAATGAGCAGTTCTTC,CASSQQTLLRNEQFF
-,-,TRBJ2-2,TRBV20-1,TGCAGTGCCCCCATACAATCGACAGGCACCGGGGAGCTGTTTTTT,CSAPIQSTGTGELFF
-,-,TRBJ2-3,TRBV7-9,TGTGCCAGCAGCTTAGAGTTACTAGATACGCAGTATTTT,CASSLELLDTQYF
TRBD1,-,TRBJ2-1,TRBV5-1,TGCGCCAGCAGCCCAAACCTCCGGGACAGGGGGACCTACAATGAGCAGTTCTTC,CASSPNLRDRGTYNEQFF
-,-,TRBJ1-1,TRBV28,TGTGCCAGCAGTGATTACACTGAAGCTTTCTTT,CASSDYTEAFF